The 17 T cell receptor beta chains listed next were all sequenced from one sample in a study of shared clonotypes between healthy human individuals. Sequencing used immunoSEQ multiplex PCR; TCRdb keeps in-frame clones, though not all of them. The table has over a million clones, approximately 97% seen once. Sequences were obtained from naive CD4+ T cells sorted from blood. Subset denoted: CD45RA+ positively selected. The receptors here all came from a man under 40 in good health.

The sample holds one count of this clone. The V call is TRBV5-1, the J call TRBJ2-2, with D uncertain. Germline lookup yields CDR1 SGHRS and CDR2 YFSETQ. The CDR3 consists of 15 residues. V lost 4 bases to trimming and J lost 1 base, with 11 bases between them. This chain's CDR3 is CASSPNAKNTGELFF. The CDR3 nucleotides are TGCGCCAGCAGCCCCAACGCAAAGAACACCGGGGAGCTGTTTTTT.

The chain links TRBV29-1 to TRBJ2-3; D gene uncertain. The germline V gene has CDR1 SQVTM and CDR2 ANQGSEA. V lost 4 bases, J lost 2 bases, and 13 bases lay in between. The CDR3 consists of 14 residues. This CDR3 is CSVVITAFTDTQYF. CDR3 in DNA: TGCAGCGTTGTTATAACAGCTTTCACAGATACGCAGTATTTT.

The chain couples TRBV5-4 to TRBJ1-1; D remains ambiguous. The V gene lost 0 bases and the J gene lost 0 bases, with 9 bases spanning the gap. This CDR3 region has 15 residues. The V gene's germline CDR1 is SGHNT and CDR2 YYREEE (reference sequence). CDR3 in amino acids: CASSLDMGMNTEAFF. The CDR3 nucleotides read TGTGCCAGCAGCTTGGATATGGGCATGAACACTGAAGCTTTCTTT.

The chain employs TRBV27 and TRBJ1-2, with D unclear. The CDR3 has 12 residues. V was shortened by 2 bases and J by 8 bases, with 9 bases between the two germline ends. Germline-derived CDR1 and CDR2 are MNHEY and SMNVEV (reference sequence). This chain's CDR3 is CASSLAGGGYTF. In DNA form, the CDR3 reads TGTGCCAGCAGTTTAGCCGGCGGCGGCTACACCTTC.

V is TRBV10-1 and J is TRBJ2-1; tentatively, D is TRBD1 or TRBD2 (5 bases each). Trimming removed 4 bases from V and 8 bases from J, with 15 bases in between. The CDR3 covers 14 residues. The V gene's germline CDR1 is WNHNN and CDR2 SYGVQD (reference sequence). Written as DNA, the CDR3 is TGCGCCAGCAGTGGAATAGCGCGAGGGGATGAGCAGTTCTTC. Residues: CASSGIARGDEQFF.

The CDR3 sequence: CASSLEGVKNTEAFF. In DNA form, the CDR3 reads TGTGCCAGCAGCTTAGAGGGAGTCAAGAACACTGAAGCTTTCTTT. This chain connects TRBV7-8 to TRBJ1-1; no reliable D call. This CDR3 is built from 15 residues. V was shortened by 1 base and J by 1 base, with 10 bases between the two germline ends. Germline V gives CDR1 SGHVS, CDR2 FQNEAQ.

As DNA, the CDR3 is TGTGCCAGCAGCTTGGGACGGGAGCAGTACTTC. It translates to CASSLGREQYF. This chain links TRBV5-6 with TRBJ2-7; D ambiguous. The CDR3 extends over 11 amino acids. Trimming removed 0 bases from V and 7 bases from J, with 5 bases in between. In germline, CDR1 is SGHDT, CDR2 YYEEEE.

The chain couples TRBV29-1 to TRBJ1-1, with D unclear. Germline assignment: CDR1 SQVTM and CDR2 ANQGSEA. V lost 4 bases to trimming and J lost 0 bases, with 9 bases between them. This CDR3 has 13 residues. The CDR3 protein is CSVGETVNTEAFF. CDR3 DNA sequence: TGCAGCGTTGGAGAAACAGTGAACACTGAAGCTTTCTTT.

The CDR3 loop is CASSLMGLAKETQYF. The DNA of the CDR3 is TGTGCCAGCAGCTTGATGGGACTAGCGAAAGAGACCCAGTACTTC. V and J are TRBV5-6 and TRBJ2-5; the match to TRBD2 covers 10 bases. The CDR3 sequence is 15 residues long. The V gene's germline CDR1 is SGHDT and CDR2 YYEEEE. V trimming: 1 base; J trimming: 3 bases; junction bases outside the gene matches: 3.

V and J are TRBV18 and TRBJ1-5; no clear D gene. Germline V lookup: CDR1 KGHSH, CDR2 LQKENI. The CDR3 totals 13 residues. Trimming pared 3 bases from V and 4 bases from J, leaving 7 bases between. The CDR3: CASSPKTNQPQHF. The CDR3 DNA is TGTGCCAGCTCACCTAAGACAAATCAGCCCCAGCATTTT.

V and J are TRBV11-2 and TRBJ2-5, with unresolved D. The CDR3 length is 11 residues. Germline V gene sequence: CDR1 SGHAT, CDR2 FQNNGV. The V and J ends lost 5 bases and 9 bases respectively, with 10 bases between them. This CDR3 is CASSAVSAQYF. The CDR3 DNA reads TGTGCCAGCAGCGCAGTGTCGGCCCAGTACTTC.

The rearrangement uses TRBV7-9 and TRBJ1-2, with D possibly being TRBD1 (6 bases). The CDR3 contains 15 residues. CDR1 is SEHNR, CDR2 FQNEAQ, per germline (reference sequence). Between the trimmed V and J ends, which lost 0 bases and 1 base, there was a span of 9 bases. The CDR3: CASSLATGINYGYTF. The DNA for the CDR3 is TGTGCCAGCAGCTTAGCGACAGGTATTAACTATGGCTACACCTTC.

V gene TRBV18 combines with J gene TRBJ1-5; D call uncertain. The ends were cut back, 5 bases at V and 4 bases at J, with 27 bases in the middle. The length of the CDR3 is 19 residues. Germline V gene data show CDR1 as KGHSH and CDR2 as LQKENI. The CDR3 DNA sequence: TGTGCCAGCTCAAACAACACCCCGGAGTGGTACGCAGTTAATCAGCCCCAGCATTTT. Translated: CASSNNTPEWYAVNQPQHF.

This chain connects TRBV21-1 to TRBJ1-5. TRBV21-1 is a known pseudogene. There are 17 residues in the CDR3. The CDR3 reads CASSNRGNSERNQPQHF. CDR3 bases: TGTGCCAGCAGCAACCGAGGGAACAGCGAACGAAATCAGCCCCAGCATTTT.

This clone was detected only a few times. The V gene is TRBV7-9, the J gene TRBJ2-7; TRBD2 matches at 11 bases. J gave up 2 bases and V 3 bases, and 6 bases lay outside the gene matches. The CDR3 spans 16 residues. The germline V gene has CDR1 SEHNR and CDR2 FQNEAQ (reference sequence). The CDR3 nucleotides read TGTGCCAGCAGCTTCGGGACTAGCGGACAGCCCTACGAGCAGTACTTC. Encoded protein: CASSFGTSGQPYEQYF. Combining the CDR3 with reference TRBV7-9 and TRBJ2-7 gives the whole variable domain DTGVSQNPRHKITKRGQNVTFRCDPISEHNRLYWYRQTLGQGPEFLTYFQNEAQLEKSRLLSDRFSAERPKGSFSTLEIQRTEQGDSAMYLCASSFGTSGQPYEQYFGPGTRLTVT.

This chain connects TRBV2 to TRBJ2-7; 8 bases agree with TRBD1. The CDR3 runs to 14 residues. Per the germline V gene, CDR1 is SNHLY and CDR2 is FYNNEI. The V segment lost 5 bases and the J segment 6 bases; nucleotides outside the gene matches: 9. CDR3 protein: CASSPSITGGEQYF. CDR3 sequence (DNA): TGTGCCAGCAGTCCTTCCATCACAGGGGGCGAGCAGTACTTC.

This sequence joins TRBV19 and TRBJ2-4; no definite D call. The CDR3 length is 14 residues. Trimming took 2 bases from V and 7 from J, leaving 12 bases between them. Germline V CDR1 and CDR2: LNHDA, SQIVND (reference sequence). CDR3 DNA sequence: TGTGCCAGTAGTATAACCCTCCGCTTGAACATTCAGTACTTC. Its translation: CASSITLRLNIQYF. The variable domain in full, with the rest retrieved from reference TRBV19 and TRBJ2-4, is DGGITQSPKYLFRKEGQNVTLSCEQNLNHDAMYWYRQDPGQGLRLIYYSQIVNDFQKGDIAEGYSVSREKKESFPLTVTSAQKNPTAFYLCASSITLRLNIQYFGAGTRLSVL.